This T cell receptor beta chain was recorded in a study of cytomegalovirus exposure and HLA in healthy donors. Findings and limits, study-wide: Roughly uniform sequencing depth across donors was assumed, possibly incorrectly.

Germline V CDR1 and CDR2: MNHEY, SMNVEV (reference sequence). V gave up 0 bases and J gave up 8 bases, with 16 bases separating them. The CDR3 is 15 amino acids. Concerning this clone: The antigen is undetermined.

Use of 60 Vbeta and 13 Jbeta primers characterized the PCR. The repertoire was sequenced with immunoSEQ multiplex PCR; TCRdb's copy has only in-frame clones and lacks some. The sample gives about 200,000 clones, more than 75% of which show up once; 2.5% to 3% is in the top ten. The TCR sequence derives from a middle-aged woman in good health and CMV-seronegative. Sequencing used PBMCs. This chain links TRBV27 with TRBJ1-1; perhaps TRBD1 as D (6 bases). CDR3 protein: CASSLSVTGGAEAFF. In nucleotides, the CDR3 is TGTGCCAGCAGTTTATCGGTCACGGGGGGCGCGGAAGCTTTCTTT.